One and the same sample provided the 12 T cell receptor beta chains below, sequenced in a study of T-cell memory formation after mild COVID-19. MiXCR, run by TCRdb on the 5' RACE reads, gives a single entry per CDR3 protein. Seen here are approximately 210,000 distinct CDR3 sequences, about 10% observed once, and the top ten hold approximately 2.8%. The sequenced material came from PBMCs or a T cell subset sorted from them (not recorded which). The receptors derive from a man younger than 30 who had mild COVID-19 (a few samples of this study predate the infection). Cell type and time point are not known.

This clonotype was observed a few times. V usage is TRBV7-2 and J usage is TRBJ2-7; D uncertain. Germline CDR1 and CDR2: SGHTA and FQGNSA. The CDR3 is 14 amino acids. V was clipped by 4 bases and J by 2 bases, with 12 bases between them. This CDR3 reads CASSSDAFAYEQYF. DNA of the CDR3: TGTGCCAGCAGCTCCGACGCTTTCGCCTACGAGCAGTACTTC.

This clonotype was seen ten or more times. The chain couples TRBV5-1 to TRBJ2-6; perhaps TRBD1 as D (5 bases). This CDR3 region has 18 residues. V was shortened by 0 bases and J by 0 bases, with 13 bases between the two germline ends. Per the germline V gene, CDR1 is SGHRS and CDR2 is YFSETQ. The CDR3 nucleotides read TGCGCCAGCAGCTTGGGGCAGGGAACTTTCTCTGGGGCCAACGTCCTGACTTTC. It codes for CASSLGQGTFSGANVLTF.

This clonotype was detected many times. This rearrangement joins TRBV18 to TRBJ2-5; TRBD2 might be the D (6 bases). Germline loops: CDR1 KGHSH, CDR2 LQKENI. Trimming took 0 bases from V and 4 from J, leaving 12 bases between them. This CDR3 contains 15 residues. DNA of the CDR3: TGTGCCAGCTCACCACCGGCAGGGCGGGGAGAGACCCAGTACTTC. Translated, it gives CASSPPAGRGETQYF.

In this sample, this clonotype turned up a few times. This rearrangement joins TRBV20-1 to TRBJ1-1, with D possibly TRBD1 on 5 matching bases. CDR1 DFQATT and CDR2 SNEGSKA come from the germline V gene (reference sequence). The CDR3 totals 14 residues. Trimming took 0 bases from V and 1 from J, leaving 9 bases between them. The CDR3 protein is CSARDTGGNTEAFF. CDR3 DNA: TGCAGTGCTAGAGATACAGGCGGGAACACTGAAGCTTTCTTT.

The chain combines TRBV29-1 with TRBJ1-5, with D perhaps TRBD1 (5 bases). CDR1 is SQVTM, CDR2 ANQGSEA, per germline. With 4 bases removed from V and 4 bases from J, the gap between germline ends came to 14 bases. The CDR3 extends over 14 amino acids. The CDR3, as DNA: TGCAGCGTTGCAGATCAGGGTTTGAATCAGCCCCAGCATTTT. Translating gives CSVADQGLNQPQHF.

This clonotype was counted only a few times. The chain combines TRBV20-1 with TRBJ1-3; D uncertain. Germline CDR1 is DFQATT and CDR2 is SNEGSKA (reference sequence). V lost 3 bases and J lost 3, with 9 bases in between. The CDR3 totals 13 residues. CDR3 region: CSASRTFGNTIYF. The CDR3 DNA sequence: TGCAGTGCTAGCCGTACATTTGGAAACACCATATATTTT.

This clonotype was found a few times. The genes are TRBV10-2 and TRBJ2-7; 7 bases fit TRBD1. This CDR3 contains 14 residues. Germline CDR1 and CDR2: WSHSY and SAAADI. Germline trimming cut 6 bases from V and 6 bases from J; bases unmatched to any gene: 11. The CDR3 reads CASRKKQGIGEQYF. For the CDR3, the DNA is TGCGCCAGCAGGAAGAAACAGGGGATCGGCGAGCAGTACTTC.

This clonotype was seen repeatedly, ten times or more. The V and J genes are TRBV5-1 and TRBJ1-2; D not resolved. Germline V lookup: CDR1 SGHRS, CDR2 YFSETQ. Trimming removed 1 base from V and 6 bases from J, with 13 bases in between. The CDR3 consists of 14 residues. The CDR3 bases are TGCGCCAGCAGCTTGTCGGGAAGCAATAATGGCTACACCTTC. This encodes CASSLSGSNNGYTF.

This clonotype was counted between two and nine times. The chain employs TRBV5-6 and TRBJ1-2, with D possibly being TRBD1 (6 bases). The germline V and J ends were trimmed by 5 bases and 0 bases, with 20 bases remaining between them. There are 17 residues in the CDR3. From germline, CDR1 is SGHDT and CDR2 YYEEEE. CDR3 DNA sequence: TGTGCCAGCAGTCATGACCCTACAGGGAGCGCTAACTATGGCTACACCTTC. Protein sequence: CASSHDPTGSANYGYTF.

In this sample, this clonotype turned up many times. This sequence joins TRBV7-2 and TRBJ1-5; D is undetermined. Per the germline V gene, CDR1 is SGHTA and CDR2 is FQGNSA. V dropped 1 base and J dropped 7 bases, with 5 bases sitting between them. CDR3 length: 12 amino acids. The CDR3 sequence is CASSLGVQPQHF. As DNA, the CDR3 is TGTGCCAGCAGCTTAGGGGTACAGCCCCAGCATTTT.

This chain joins TRBV29-1 and TRBJ2-1; 7 nucleotides align to TRBD1. Unmatched junction bases numbered 5, after V lost 7 bases and J lost 8 bases. The germline CDR1 and CDR2 sequences are SQVTM and ANQGSEA. The CDR3 loop spans 11 amino acids. Here the CDR3 DNA reads TGCAGCGGTAGTAGGGGGCATGAGCAGTTCTTC. Amino acids: CSGSRGHEQFF.

The genes are TRBV12-3 or TRBV12-4 and TRBJ1-6; D unclear. The CDR3 is 13 amino acids. Deletions cut 0 bases from V and 10 bases from J, with 7 bases between. CDR3 region: CASSLAQESPLHF. Written as DNA, the CDR3 is TGTGCCAGCAGTTTAGCGCAAGAATCACCCCTCCACTTT.